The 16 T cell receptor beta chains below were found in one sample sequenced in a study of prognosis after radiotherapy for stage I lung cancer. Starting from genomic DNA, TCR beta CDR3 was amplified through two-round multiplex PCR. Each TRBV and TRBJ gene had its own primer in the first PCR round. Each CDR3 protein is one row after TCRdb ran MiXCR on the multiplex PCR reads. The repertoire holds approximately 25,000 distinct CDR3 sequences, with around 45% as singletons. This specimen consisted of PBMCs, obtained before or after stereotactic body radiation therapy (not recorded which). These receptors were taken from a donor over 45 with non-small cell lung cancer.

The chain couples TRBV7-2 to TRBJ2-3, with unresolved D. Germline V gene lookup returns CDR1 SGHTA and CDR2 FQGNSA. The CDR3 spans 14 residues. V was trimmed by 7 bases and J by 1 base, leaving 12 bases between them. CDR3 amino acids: CASIPPRRTDTQYF. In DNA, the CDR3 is TGTGCCAGCATCCCGCCGCGCCGCACAGATACGCAGTATTTT.

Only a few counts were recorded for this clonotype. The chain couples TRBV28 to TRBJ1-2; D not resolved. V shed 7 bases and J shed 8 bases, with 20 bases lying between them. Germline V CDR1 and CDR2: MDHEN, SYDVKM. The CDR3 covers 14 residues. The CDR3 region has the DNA TGTGCCAGCAACTCCGCCGGTACAGTGAGCGGCTACACCTTC. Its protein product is CASNSAGTVSGYTF.

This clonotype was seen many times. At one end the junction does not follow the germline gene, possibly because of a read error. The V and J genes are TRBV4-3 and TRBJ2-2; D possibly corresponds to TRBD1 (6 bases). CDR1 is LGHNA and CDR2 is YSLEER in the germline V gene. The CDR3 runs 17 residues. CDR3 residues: CASSQVSVDRNTGELFF. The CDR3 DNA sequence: TGTGCCAGCAGCCAAGTTAGTGTGGACAGAAACACCGGGGAGCTGTTTTTT.

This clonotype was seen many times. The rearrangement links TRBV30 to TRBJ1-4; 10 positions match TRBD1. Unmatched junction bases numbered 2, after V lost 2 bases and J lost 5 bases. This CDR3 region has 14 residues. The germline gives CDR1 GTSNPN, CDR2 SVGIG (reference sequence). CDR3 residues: CAWSRTGGNEKLFF. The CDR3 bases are TGTGCCTGGAGTAGGACAGGGGGAAATGAAAAACTGTTTTTT.

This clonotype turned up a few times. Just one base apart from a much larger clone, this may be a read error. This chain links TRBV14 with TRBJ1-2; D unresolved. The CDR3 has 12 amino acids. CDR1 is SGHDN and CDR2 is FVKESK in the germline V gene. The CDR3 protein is CASSQVGYGHTF. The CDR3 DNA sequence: TGTGCCAGCAGCCAAGTCGGCTATGGCCACACCTTC.

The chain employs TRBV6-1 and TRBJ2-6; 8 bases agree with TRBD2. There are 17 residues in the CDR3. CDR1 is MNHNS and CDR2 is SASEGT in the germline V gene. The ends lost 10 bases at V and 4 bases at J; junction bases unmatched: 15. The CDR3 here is CANGGLTSVSGANVLTF. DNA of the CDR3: TGTGCCAACGGGGGGTTGACTAGCGTATCCGGGGCCAACGTCCTGACTTTC.

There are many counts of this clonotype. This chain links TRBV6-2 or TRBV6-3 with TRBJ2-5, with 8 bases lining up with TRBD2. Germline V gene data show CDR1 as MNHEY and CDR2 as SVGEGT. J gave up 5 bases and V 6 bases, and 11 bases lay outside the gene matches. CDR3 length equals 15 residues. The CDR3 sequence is CASRPFGGAGETQYF. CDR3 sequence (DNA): TGTGCCAGCAGACCCTTCGGGGGGGCGGGGGAGACCCAGTACTTC.

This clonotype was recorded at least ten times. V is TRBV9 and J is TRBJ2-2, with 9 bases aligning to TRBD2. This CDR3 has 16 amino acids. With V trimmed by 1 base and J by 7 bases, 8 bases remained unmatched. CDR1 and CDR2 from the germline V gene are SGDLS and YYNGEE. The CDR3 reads CASSVRGGGAVGELFF. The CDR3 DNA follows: TGTGCCAGCAGCGTACGGGGCGGGGGGGCTGTCGGGGAGCTGTTTTTT.

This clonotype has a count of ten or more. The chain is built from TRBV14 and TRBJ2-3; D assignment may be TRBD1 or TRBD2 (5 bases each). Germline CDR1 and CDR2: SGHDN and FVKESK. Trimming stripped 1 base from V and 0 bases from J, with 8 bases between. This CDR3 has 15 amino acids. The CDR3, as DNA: TGTGCCAGCAGCCAAGTTGAGGGGAGCACAGATACGCAGTATTTT. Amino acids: CASSQVEGSTDTQYF.

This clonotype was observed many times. The CDR3, as DNA: TGCGCCAGCAGCTTACAGGGACTAGCGGGATCAGATACGCAGTATTTT. Translation gives CASSLQGLAGSDTQYF. This chain joins TRBV5-1 and TRBJ2-3; TRBD2 matches 13 bases. This CDR3 contains 16 residues. J was trimmed by 4 bases and V by 2 bases; bases with no gene match: 4. The germline CDR1 and CDR2 sequences are SGHRS and YFSETQ.

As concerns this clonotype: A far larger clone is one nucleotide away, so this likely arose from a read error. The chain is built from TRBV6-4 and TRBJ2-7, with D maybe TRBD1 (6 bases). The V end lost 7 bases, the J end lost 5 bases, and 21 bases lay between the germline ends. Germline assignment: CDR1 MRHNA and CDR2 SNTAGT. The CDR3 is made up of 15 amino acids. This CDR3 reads CASIYSSAGANEQYF. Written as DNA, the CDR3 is TGTGCCAGCATTTACTCGAGTGCAGGGGCCAACGAGCAGTACTTC.

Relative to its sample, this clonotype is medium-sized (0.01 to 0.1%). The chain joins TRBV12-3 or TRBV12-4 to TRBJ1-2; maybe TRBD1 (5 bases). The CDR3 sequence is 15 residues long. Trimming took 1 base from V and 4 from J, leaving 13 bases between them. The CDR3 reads CASSLVRDGSYGYTF. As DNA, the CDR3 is TGTGCCAGCAGTTTAGTCCGGGACGGTAGCTATGGCTACACCTTC.

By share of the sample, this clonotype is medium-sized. The CDR3 sequence is CASSYTDRSSYNEQFF. The CDR3, as DNA: TGTGCCAGCAGTTACACCGACAGGTCGTCCTACAATGAGCAGTTCTTC. This sequence joins TRBV6-4 and TRBJ2-1; D perhaps matches TRBD1 (6 bases). V was cut by 5 bases and J by 1 base, with 15 bases left in between. Germline V gives CDR1 MRHNA, CDR2 SNTAGT. The CDR3 loop spans 16 amino acids.

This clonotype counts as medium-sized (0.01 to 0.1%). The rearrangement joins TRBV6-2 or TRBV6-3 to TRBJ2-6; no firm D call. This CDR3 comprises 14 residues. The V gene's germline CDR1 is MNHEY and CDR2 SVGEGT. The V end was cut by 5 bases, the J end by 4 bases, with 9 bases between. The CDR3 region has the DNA TGTGCCAGCAGTGCCCGGTCCGGGGCCAACGTCCTGACTTTC. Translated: CASSARSGANVLTF.

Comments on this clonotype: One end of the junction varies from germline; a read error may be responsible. The chain's CDR3 is CASSSGSAVNEELFF. CDR3 in DNA: TGTGCCAGCAGCTCAGGATCAGCTGTTAATGAAGAACTGTTTTTT. The chain employs TRBV7-9 and TRBJ1-4; no reliable D call. The CDR3 is 15 amino acids. Germline V lookup: CDR1 SEHNR, CDR2 FQNEAQ (reference sequence).

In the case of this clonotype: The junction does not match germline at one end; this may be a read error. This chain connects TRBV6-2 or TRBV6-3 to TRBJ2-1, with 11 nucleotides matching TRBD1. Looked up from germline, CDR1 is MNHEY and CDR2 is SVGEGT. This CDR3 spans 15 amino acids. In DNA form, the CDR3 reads TGTGCCATCAGTGTCGGGACAGGGGGCTACAATGAGCAGTTCTTC. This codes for CAISVGTGGYNEQFF.